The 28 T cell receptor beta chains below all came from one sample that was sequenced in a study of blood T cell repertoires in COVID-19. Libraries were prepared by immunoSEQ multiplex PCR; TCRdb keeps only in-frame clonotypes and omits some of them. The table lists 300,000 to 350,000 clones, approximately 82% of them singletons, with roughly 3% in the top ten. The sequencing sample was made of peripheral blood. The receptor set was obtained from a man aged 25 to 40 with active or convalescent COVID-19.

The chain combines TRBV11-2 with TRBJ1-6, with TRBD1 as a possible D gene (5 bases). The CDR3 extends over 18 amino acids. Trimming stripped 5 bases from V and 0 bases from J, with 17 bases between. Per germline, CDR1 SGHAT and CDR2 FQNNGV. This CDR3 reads CASSPPTGFSSYNSPLHF. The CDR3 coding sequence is TGTGCCAGCAGCCCCCCCACAGGATTTAGCTCCTATAATTCACCCCTCCACTTT.

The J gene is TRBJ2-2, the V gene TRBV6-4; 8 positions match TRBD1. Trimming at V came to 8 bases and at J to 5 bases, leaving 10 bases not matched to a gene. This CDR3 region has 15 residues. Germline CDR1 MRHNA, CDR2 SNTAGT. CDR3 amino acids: CASGGQGGGTGELFF. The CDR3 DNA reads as TGTGCCAGCGGAGGACAGGGTGGAGGTACCGGGGAGCTGTTTTTT.

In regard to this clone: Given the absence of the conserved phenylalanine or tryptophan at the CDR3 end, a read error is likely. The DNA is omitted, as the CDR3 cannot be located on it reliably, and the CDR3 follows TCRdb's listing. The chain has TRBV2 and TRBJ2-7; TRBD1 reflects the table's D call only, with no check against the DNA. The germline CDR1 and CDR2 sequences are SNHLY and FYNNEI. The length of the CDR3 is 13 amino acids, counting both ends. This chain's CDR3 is CASASQAGGAWGI.

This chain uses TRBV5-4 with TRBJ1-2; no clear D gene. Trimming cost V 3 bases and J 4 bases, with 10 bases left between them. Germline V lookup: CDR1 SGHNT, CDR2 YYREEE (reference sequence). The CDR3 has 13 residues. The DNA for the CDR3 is TGTGCCAGCAGCTCCCTTCCCGGCTATGGCTACACCTTC. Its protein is CASSSLPGYGYTF.

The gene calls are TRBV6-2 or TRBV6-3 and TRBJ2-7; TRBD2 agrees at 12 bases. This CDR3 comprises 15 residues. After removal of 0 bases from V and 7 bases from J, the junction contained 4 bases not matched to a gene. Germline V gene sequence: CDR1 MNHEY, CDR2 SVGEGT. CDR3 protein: CASSYSPGTSGEQYF. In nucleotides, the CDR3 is TGTGCCAGCAGTTACTCGCCCGGGACTAGCGGGGAGCAGTACTTC.

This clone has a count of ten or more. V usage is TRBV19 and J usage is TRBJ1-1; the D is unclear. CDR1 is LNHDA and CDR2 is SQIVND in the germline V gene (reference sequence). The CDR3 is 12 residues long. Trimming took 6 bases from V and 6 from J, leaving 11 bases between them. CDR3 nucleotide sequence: TGTGCCAGTAGCTCCCTAGGCCCTGAAGCTTTCTTT. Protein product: CASSSLGPEAFF.

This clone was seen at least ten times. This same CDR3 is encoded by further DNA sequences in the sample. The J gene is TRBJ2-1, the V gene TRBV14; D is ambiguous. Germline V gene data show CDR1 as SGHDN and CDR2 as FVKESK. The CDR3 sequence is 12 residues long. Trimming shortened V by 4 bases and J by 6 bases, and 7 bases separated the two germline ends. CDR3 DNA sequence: TGTGCCAGCAGCCTGACGGGCAATGAGCAGTTCTTC. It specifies CASSLTGNEQFF.

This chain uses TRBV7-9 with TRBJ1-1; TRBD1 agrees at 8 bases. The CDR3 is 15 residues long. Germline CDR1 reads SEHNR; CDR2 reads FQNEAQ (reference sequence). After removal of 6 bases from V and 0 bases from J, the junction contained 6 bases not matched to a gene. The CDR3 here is CASRKGQGLNTEAFF. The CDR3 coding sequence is TGTGCCAGCAGGAAAGGACAGGGCCTGAACACTGAAGCTTTCTTT.

The CDR3 DNA sequence: TGCGCCAGCAGCCAAGAGGCTAGCGGGGCCTCAGATACGCAGTATTTT. Amino acids: CASSQEASGASDTQYF. This chain joins TRBV4-3 and TRBJ2-3; TRBD2 matches 9 bases. V lost 0 bases, J lost 4 bases, and 5 bases stayed unmatched. This CDR3 spans 16 amino acids. CDR1 is LGHNA, CDR2 YSLEER, per germline.

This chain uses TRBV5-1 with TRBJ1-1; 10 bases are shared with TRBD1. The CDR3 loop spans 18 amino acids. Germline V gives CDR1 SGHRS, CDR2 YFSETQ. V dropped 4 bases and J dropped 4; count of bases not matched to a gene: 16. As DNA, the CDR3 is TGCGCCAGCAGCCTCTCGTGGGGGGACAGGGGTTCGGGCACTGAAGCTTTCTTT. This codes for CASSLSWGDRGSGTEAFF.

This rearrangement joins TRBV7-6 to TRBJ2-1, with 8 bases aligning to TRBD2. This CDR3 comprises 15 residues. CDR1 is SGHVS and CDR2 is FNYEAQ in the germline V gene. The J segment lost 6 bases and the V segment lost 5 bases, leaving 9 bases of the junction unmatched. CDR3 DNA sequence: TGTGCCAGCAGCCATAGCGGGATCCCCCTCAATGAGCAGTTCTTC. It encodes CASSHSGIPLNEQFF.

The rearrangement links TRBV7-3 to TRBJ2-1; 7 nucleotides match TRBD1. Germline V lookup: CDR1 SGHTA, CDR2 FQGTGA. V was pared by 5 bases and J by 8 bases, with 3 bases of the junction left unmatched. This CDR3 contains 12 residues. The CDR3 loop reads CASSQGGYEQFF. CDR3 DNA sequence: TGTGCCAGCAGCCAAGGGGGCTATGAGCAGTTCTTC.

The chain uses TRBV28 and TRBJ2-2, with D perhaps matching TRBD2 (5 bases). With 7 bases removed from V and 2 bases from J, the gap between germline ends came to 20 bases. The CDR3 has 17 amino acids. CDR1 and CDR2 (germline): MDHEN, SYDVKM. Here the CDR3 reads CASTPSGTPVNTGELFF. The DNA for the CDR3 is TGTGCCAGCACCCCATCGGGAACTCCGGTTAACACCGGGGAGCTGTTTTTT.

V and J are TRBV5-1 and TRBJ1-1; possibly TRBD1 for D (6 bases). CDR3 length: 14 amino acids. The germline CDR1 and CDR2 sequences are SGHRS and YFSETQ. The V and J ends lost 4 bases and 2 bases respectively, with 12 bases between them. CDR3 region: CASSIQGDNTEAFF. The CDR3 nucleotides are TGCGCCAGCAGCATACAGGGAGACAACACTGAAGCTTTCTTT.

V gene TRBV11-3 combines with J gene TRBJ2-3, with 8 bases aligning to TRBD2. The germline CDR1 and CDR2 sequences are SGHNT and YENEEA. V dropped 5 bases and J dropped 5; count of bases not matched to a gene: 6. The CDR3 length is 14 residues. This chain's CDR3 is CASSLGGAQDTQYF. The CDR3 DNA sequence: TGTGCCAGCAGCCTCGGGGGGGCCCAAGATACGCAGTATTTT.

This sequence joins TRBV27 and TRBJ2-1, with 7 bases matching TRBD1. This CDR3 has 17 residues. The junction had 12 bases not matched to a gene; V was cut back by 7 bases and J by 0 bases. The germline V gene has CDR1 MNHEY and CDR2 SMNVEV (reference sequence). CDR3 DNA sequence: TGTGCCAGCACCCCGAAGACAGGGCCCAGCTCCTACAATGAGCAGTTCTTC. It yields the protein CASTPKTGPSSYNEQFF.

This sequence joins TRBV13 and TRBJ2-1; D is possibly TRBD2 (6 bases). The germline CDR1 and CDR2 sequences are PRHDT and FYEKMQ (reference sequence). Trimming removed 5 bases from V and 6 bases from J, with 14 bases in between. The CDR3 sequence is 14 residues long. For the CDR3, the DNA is TGTGCCAGCAGCCTAGCGATTTCCAGCAATGAGCAGTTCTTC. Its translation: CASSLAISSNEQFF.

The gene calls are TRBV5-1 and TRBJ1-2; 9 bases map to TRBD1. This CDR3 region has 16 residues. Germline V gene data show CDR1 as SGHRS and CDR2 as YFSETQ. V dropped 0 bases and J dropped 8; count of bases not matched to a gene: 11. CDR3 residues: CASSLDTAGTGSGYTF. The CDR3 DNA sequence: TGCGCCAGCAGCTTGGATACCGCCGGGACAGGGTCCGGCTACACCTTC.

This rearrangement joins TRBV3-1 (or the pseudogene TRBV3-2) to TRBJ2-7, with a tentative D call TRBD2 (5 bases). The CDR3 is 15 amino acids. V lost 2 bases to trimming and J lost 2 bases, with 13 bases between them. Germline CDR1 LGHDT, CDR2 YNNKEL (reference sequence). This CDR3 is CASSQSYSGTYEQYF. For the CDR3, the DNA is TGTGCCAGCAGCCAAAGTTACAGCGGAACCTACGAGCAGTACTTC.

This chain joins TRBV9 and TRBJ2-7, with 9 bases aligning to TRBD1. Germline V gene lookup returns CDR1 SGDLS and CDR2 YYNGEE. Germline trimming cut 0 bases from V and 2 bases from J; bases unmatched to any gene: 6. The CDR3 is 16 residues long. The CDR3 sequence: CASSVAGDRDTYEQYF. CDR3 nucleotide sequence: TGTGCCAGCAGCGTAGCCGGGGACAGGGATACCTACGAGCAGTACTTC.

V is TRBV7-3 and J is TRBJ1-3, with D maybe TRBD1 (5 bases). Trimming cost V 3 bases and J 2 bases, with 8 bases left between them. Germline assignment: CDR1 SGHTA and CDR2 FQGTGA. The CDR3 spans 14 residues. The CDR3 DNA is TGTGCCAGCAGCTTGGCGGGGCCTGGAAACACCATATATTTT. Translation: CASSLAGPGNTIYF. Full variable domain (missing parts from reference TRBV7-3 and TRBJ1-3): GAGVSQTPSNKVTEKGKYVELRCDPISGHTALYWYRQSLGQGPEFLIYFQGTGAADDSGLPNDRFFAVRPEGSVSTLKIQRTERGDSAVYLCASSLAGPGNTIYFGEGSWLTVV.

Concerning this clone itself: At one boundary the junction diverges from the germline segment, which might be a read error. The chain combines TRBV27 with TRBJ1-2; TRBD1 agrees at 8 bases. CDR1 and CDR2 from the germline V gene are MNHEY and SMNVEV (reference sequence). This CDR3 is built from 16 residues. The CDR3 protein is CALRGAPGGEGYGYTF. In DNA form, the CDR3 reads TGCGCCCTTAGAGGGGCCCCAGGGGGCGAGGGCTATGGCTACACCTTC.

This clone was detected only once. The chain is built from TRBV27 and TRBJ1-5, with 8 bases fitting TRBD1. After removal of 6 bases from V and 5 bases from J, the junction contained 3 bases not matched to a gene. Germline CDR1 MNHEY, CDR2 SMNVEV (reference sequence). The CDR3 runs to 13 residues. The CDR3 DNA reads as TGTGCCAGCAGAGGACAGGGCTATCAGCCCCAGCATTTT. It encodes CASRGQGYQPQHF.

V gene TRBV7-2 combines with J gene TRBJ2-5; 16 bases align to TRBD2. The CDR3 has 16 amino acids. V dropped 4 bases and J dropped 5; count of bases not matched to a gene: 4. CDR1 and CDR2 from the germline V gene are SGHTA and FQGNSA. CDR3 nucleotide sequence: TGTGCCAGCAGCTGGGGACTAGCGGGGGGGTTGGAGACCCAGTACTTC. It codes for CASSWGLAGGLETQYF. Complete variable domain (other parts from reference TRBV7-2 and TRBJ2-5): GAGVSQSPSNKVTEKGKDVELRCDPISGHTALYWYRQSLGQGLEFLIYFQGNSAPDKSGLPSDRFSAERTGGSVSTLTIQRTQQEDSAVYLCASSWGLAGGLETQYFGPGTRLLVL.

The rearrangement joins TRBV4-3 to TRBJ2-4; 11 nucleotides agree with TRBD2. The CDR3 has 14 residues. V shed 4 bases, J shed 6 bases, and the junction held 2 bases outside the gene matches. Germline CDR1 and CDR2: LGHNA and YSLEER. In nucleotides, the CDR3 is TGCGCCAGCAGCCTAACTAGCGGGGGAAACATTCAGTACTTC. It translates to CASSLTSGGNIQYF.

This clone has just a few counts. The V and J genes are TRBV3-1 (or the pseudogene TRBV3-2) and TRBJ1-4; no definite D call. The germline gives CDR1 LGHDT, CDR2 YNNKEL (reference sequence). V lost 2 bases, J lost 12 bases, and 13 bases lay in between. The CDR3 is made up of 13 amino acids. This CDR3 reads CASSQTSRSELFF. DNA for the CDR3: TGTGCCAGCAGCCAAACGTCCCGGAGCGAACTGTTTTTT.

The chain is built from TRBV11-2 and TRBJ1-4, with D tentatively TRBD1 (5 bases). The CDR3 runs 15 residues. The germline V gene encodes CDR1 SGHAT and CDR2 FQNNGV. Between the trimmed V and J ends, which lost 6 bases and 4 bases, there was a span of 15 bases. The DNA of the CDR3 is TGTGCCAGCAGTTTCATCGGGGGAATTAATGAAAAACTGTTTTTT. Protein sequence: CASSFIGGINEKLFF.

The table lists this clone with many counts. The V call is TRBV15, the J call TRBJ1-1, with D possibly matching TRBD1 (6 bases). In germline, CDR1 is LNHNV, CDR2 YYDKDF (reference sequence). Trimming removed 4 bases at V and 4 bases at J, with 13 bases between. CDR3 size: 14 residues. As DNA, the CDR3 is TGTGCCACCAGCACTGAAAACAGGGTCACTGAAGCTTTCTTT. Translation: CATSTENRVTEAFF.